These 3 T cell receptor beta chains were all obtained from the same sample, sequenced in a study of cytomegalovirus exposure and HLA in healthy donors. PCR involved 60 Vbeta and 13 Jbeta primers. Assay used: immunoSEQ multiplex PCR; TCRdb lists only in-frame clones, some missing. The repertoire holds approximately 110,000 clones, with around 73% as singletons. The sequencing sample was made of PBMCs. Receptor source: a man younger than 45 in good health and CMV-seronegative.

V gene TRBV9 combines with J gene TRBJ1-2, with TRBD1 identical over 7 bases. This CDR3 contains 14 residues. The V and J ends lost 1 base and 5 bases, in that order; junction bases with no gene match: 5. Germline CDR1 SGDLS, CDR2 YYNGEE. The CDR3 nucleotides read TGTGCCAGCAGCGTATCTGGGACAGAATATGGCTACACCTTC. Amino acid sequence: CASSVSGTEYGYTF.

This clone appeared a single time. The chain couples TRBV29-1 to TRBJ2-1; the D is unclear. CDR1 SQVTM and CDR2 ANQGSEA come from the germline V gene. CDR3 length: 11 amino acids. V gave up 6 bases and J gave up 4 bases, with 7 bases separating them. CDR3 DNA: TGCAGCGTGGAGTTGTACAATGAGCAGTTCTTC. The encoded protein is CSVELYNEQFF.

The rearrangement joins TRBV7-6 to TRBJ1-1; no definite D call. Trimming cost V 4 bases and J 2 bases, with 8 bases left between them. CDR1 is SGHVS, CDR2 FNYEAQ, per germline. The CDR3 loop spans 13 amino acids. The CDR3 sequence is CASSSDHNTEAFF. CDR3 nucleotides: TGTGCCAGCAGCTCAGATCACAACACTGAAGCTTTCTTT.